Following are 30 T cell receptor beta chains from one sample sequenced in a study of T cells in Graves' hyperthyroidism and ophthalmopathy. It was RNA transcripts that yielded the amplified TCR beta CDR3 regions. When the TCR CDR3 underwent first-round RT-PCR, the HTBI primer set was used. TCRdb redid the calling of the multiplex PCR reads with MiXCR, one entry per CDR3 protein. The sample holds around 250,000 distinct CDR3 sequences; approximately 25% are singletons and the top ten take about a third. The sequenced sample was blood. These receptors all come from a woman between 40 and 50 years old with Graves' ophthalmopathy.

There are a few counts of this clonotype. The chain is built from TRBV29-1 and TRBJ1-1; D is unresolved. Trimming removed 0 bases at V and 4 bases at J, with 6 bases between. The CDR3 has 12 amino acids. Germline V CDR1 and CDR2: SQVTM, ANQGSEA. CDR3 sequence: CSVEDPGTEAFF. As DNA, the CDR3 is TGCAGCGTTGAAGACCCGGGCACTGAAGCTTTCTTT.

This clonotype was observed at least ten times. This rearrangement joins TRBV6-5 to TRBJ2-2, with D unresolved. Per germline, CDR1 MNHEY and CDR2 SVGAGI. Trimming pared 0 bases from V and 0 bases from J, leaving 11 bases between. The CDR3 is 17 residues long. The CDR3 DNA reads TGTGCCAGCAGTTACTCGGCAACGAAGTCGAACACCGGGGAGCTGTTTTTT. Its protein product is CASSYSATKSNTGELFF.

This clonotype was found many times. The chain recombines TRBV5-8 with TRBJ2-7, with D maybe TRBD1 (6 bases). The CDR3 sequence is 13 residues long. V shed 8 bases and J shed 0 bases, with 12 bases lying between them. Germline V gene data show CDR1 as SGHTS and CDR2 as YDEGEE. CDR3 in amino acids: CASTGIVSYEQYF. In DNA, the CDR3 is TGTGCCAGTACAGGGATAGTCTCCTACGAGCAGTACTTC.

The V gene is TRBV9, the J gene TRBJ1-1, with D possibly being TRBD1 (6 bases). In germline, CDR1 is SGDLS, CDR2 YYNGEE. The CDR3 runs to 16 residues. V lost 0 bases to trimming and J lost 4 bases, with 16 bases between them. DNA of the CDR3: TGTGCCAGCAGCGTAGCTTTCGGGACACCCCCCACTGAAGCTTTCTTT. It is translated as CASSVAFGTPPTEAFF.

The chain is built from TRBV6-1 and TRBJ2-5; D is uncertain. Trimming removed 4 bases from V and 5 bases from J, with 14 bases in between. CDR1 MNHNS and CDR2 SASEGT come from the germline V gene. CDR3 length equals 14 residues. DNA of the CDR3: TGTGCCAGCAGTGGCTTGAGCACGGCGGAGACCCAGTACTTC. Protein: CASSGLSTAETQYF.

The chain employs TRBV4-1 and TRBJ1-1; D not certain. The germline V gene encodes CDR1 MGHRA and CDR2 YSYEKL. This CDR3 comprises 12 residues. The V end lost 1 base, the J end lost 8 bases, and 8 bases lay between the germline ends. CDR3 in amino acids: CASSQVKGEAFF. The CDR3 DNA is TGCGCCAGCAGCCAAGTTAAAGGAGAAGCTTTCTTT.

The chain recombines TRBV12-3 or TRBV12-4 with TRBJ2-5; D may be TRBD1 (5 bases). V lost 4 bases, J lost 5 bases, and 11 bases lay in between. There are 13 residues in the CDR3. This CDR3 is CASSWRQSETQYF. In DNA form, the CDR3 reads TGTGCCAGCAGTTGGCGACAGTCTGAGACCCAGTACTTC.

This clonotype was observed many times. The chain carries TRBV2 and TRBJ2-7, with 8 bases lining up with TRBD2. The CDR3 contains 13 residues. Germline V CDR1 and CDR2: SNHLY, FYNNEI. V trimming: 9 bases; J trimming: 6 bases; junction bases outside the gene matches: 10. CDR3 protein: CASQTAGEGEQYF. The CDR3 bases are TGTGCCAGTCAAACAGCGGGAGAGGGCGAGCAGTACTTC.

This clonotype has a count of ten or more. This chain connects TRBV15 to TRBJ1-1; no clear D. Trimming pared 0 bases from V and 0 bases from J, leaving 8 bases between. Germline loops: CDR1 LNHNV, CDR2 YYDKDF (reference sequence). This CDR3 is 15 amino acids long. CDR3 sequence reads: CATSRESTVNTEAFF. CDR3 bases: TGTGCCACCAGCAGAGAATCTACAGTGAACACTGAAGCTTTCTTT.

As for this clonotype: A much larger clone differs by one base, so this may be a read error. The V gene is TRBV2, the J gene TRBJ1-2; D ambiguous. The CDR3 sequence is 15 residues long. Germline values: CDR1 SNHLY, CDR2 FYNNEI. Trimming pared 1 base from V and 0 bases from J, leaving 9 bases between. Written as DNA, the CDR3 is TGTGCCAGCAGTGAAGAAAGGGTTGCTAACTATGGCTACACCTTC. It encodes CASSEERVANYGYTF.

V gene TRBV12-3 or TRBV12-4 combines with J gene TRBJ2-7, with TRBD1 matching 9 bases. CDR3 size: 15 residues. The V and J ends lost 8 bases and 3 bases, in that order; junction bases with no gene match: 11. This CDR3 reads CASLQQGAPRYEQYF. The CDR3 nucleotides read TGTGCCAGCCTTCAACAGGGGGCGCCCCGCTACGAGCAGTACTTC.

The sample holds many counts of this clonotype. J is TRBJ2-3 and V is TRBV20-1; D is ambiguous. Germline loops: CDR1 DFQATT, CDR2 SNEGSKA (reference sequence). Trimming took off 6 bases at V and 3 bases at J, with 19 bases between the two ends. This CDR3 region has 15 residues. The CDR3 coding sequence is TGCAGTGCCCGATCAAGACCTTCCGCGACAGATACGCAGTATTTT. Protein product: CSARSRPSATDTQYF.

The chain recombines TRBV28 with TRBJ1-1; TRBD1 is a possible D gene (5 bases). Between the trimmed V and J ends, which lost 2 bases and 0 bases, there was a span of 13 bases. The CDR3 is 16 amino acids. Germline V gives CDR1 MDHEN, CDR2 SYDVKM. CDR3 DNA sequence: TGTGCCAGCAGTTTAATCCGGGGCCGGCTGAACACTGAAGCTTTCTTT. Translated, it gives CASSLIRGRLNTEAFF.

This clonotype was recorded at least ten times. The chain joins TRBV20-1 to TRBJ1-2, with 10 bases that match TRBD1. This CDR3 contains 13 residues. The ends lost 6 bases at V and 5 bases at J; junction bases unmatched: 6. Germline V CDR1 and CDR2: DFQATT, SNEGSKA (reference sequence). DNA of the CDR3: TGCAGTGCCTCGGACAGGGGGAGATATGGCTACACCTTC. Its translation is CSASDRGRYGYTF.

This clonotype was seen at least ten times. The CDR3 is CATSTPEGDYGYTF. The CDR3 DNA is TGTGCCACCAGCACCCCAGAGGGTGACTATGGCTACACCTTC. V usage is TRBV15 and J usage is TRBJ1-2; D is ambiguous. The germline V and J ends were trimmed by 4 bases and 3 bases, with 12 bases remaining between them. CDR1 is LNHNV and CDR2 is YYDKDF in the germline V gene (reference sequence). The CDR3 length is 14 residues. Based on the CDR3 plus reference TRBV15 and TRBJ1-2, the full variable domain is DAMVIQNPRYQVTQFGKPVTLSCSQTLNHNVMYWYQQKSSQAPKLLFHYYDKDFNNEADTPDNFQSRRPNTSFCFLDIRSPGLGDTAMYLCATSTPEGDYGYTFGSGTRLTVV.

This clonotype was recorded a few times. The chain employs TRBV4-1 and TRBJ2-7; no clear D. This CDR3 comprises 14 residues. CDR1 and CDR2 (germline): MGHRA, YSYEKL. V was pared by 0 bases and J by 2 bases, with 8 bases between. CDR3 residues: CASSQEGIAYEQYF. In DNA, the CDR3 is TGCGCCAGCAGCCAAGAAGGAATTGCCTACGAGCAGTACTTC.

The V call is TRBV12-3 or TRBV12-4, the J call TRBJ1-1; D unclear. V dropped 6 bases and J dropped 4 bases, with 12 bases sitting between them. This CDR3 is 13 amino acids long. The CDR3 loop reads CASRLHSGTEAFF. The CDR3 DNA is TGTGCCAGCAGACTACACTCGGGCACTGAAGCTTTCTTT.

This clonotype was seen a single time. This sequence joins TRBV5-1 and TRBJ2-5, with D hard to call. The germline V gene has CDR1 SGHRS and CDR2 YFSETQ. The CDR3 covers 12 residues. The V end lost 1 base, the J end lost 5 bases, and 6 bases lay between the germline ends. The CDR3 nucleotides are TGCGCCAGCAGCTTGAAATCGGAGACCCAGTACTTC. Amino acid sequence: CASSLKSETQYF.

This clonotype has at least ten counts. The chain employs TRBV6-5 and TRBJ2-2, with 12 bases fitting TRBD1. The CDR3 totals 15 residues. J was trimmed by 6 bases and V by 6 bases; bases with no gene match: 5. Germline V gives CDR1 MNHEY, CDR2 SVGAGI. CDR3 in amino acids: CASRGTGGQAGELFF. CDR3 nucleotide sequence: TGTGCCAGCAGAGGGACAGGGGGCCAAGCCGGGGAGCTGTTTTTT.

This clonotype was picked up many times. The chain links TRBV2 to TRBJ1-1; D remains ambiguous. This CDR3 has 17 amino acids. Trimming took 5 bases from V and 1 from J, leaving 20 bases between them. CDR1 SNHLY and CDR2 FYNNEI come from the germline V gene. The CDR3 region is CASSSKPLGLTNTEAFF. DNA of the CDR3: TGTGCCAGCAGTTCAAAACCCCTGGGGTTGACGAACACTGAAGCTTTCTTT.

This clonotype has ten or more counts. The chain joins TRBV7-9 to TRBJ1-2; no reliable D call. CDR3 length equals 13 residues. Germline CDR1 is SEHNR and CDR2 is FQNEAQ (reference sequence). Trimming removed 4 bases from V and 4 bases from J, with 10 bases in between. The chain's CDR3 is CASSSRTGYGYTF. CDR3 coding DNA: TGTGCCAGCAGCTCGCGGACGGGCTATGGCTACACCTTC. Full variable domain (missing parts from reference TRBV7-9 and TRBJ1-2): DTGVSQNPRHKITKRGQNVTFRCDPISEHNRLYWYRQTLGQGPEFLTYFQNEAQLEKSRLLSDRFSAERPKGSFSTLEIQRTEQGDSAMYLCASSSRTGYGYTFGSGTRLTVV.

CDR3 nucleotide sequence: TGCAGTGCTAGAGGTAGCTGGGAGACCCAGTACTTC. Encoded protein: CSARGSWETQYF. The chain employs TRBV20-1 and TRBJ2-5; D not certain. The germline V gene encodes CDR1 DFQATT and CDR2 SNEGSKA (reference sequence). The length of the CDR3 is 12 residues. V lost 1 base to trimming and J lost 5 bases, with 8 bases between them.

CDR3 amino acids: CASSEGQGASQETQYF. For the CDR3, the DNA is TGTGCCAGCAGTGAAGGACAGGGGGCGTCCCAAGAGACCCAGTACTTC. The rearrangement uses TRBV6-1 and TRBJ2-5; 10 nucleotides align to TRBD1. The CDR3 runs to 16 residues. In germline, CDR1 is MNHNS, CDR2 SASEGT. The trim removed 1 base at V and 1 base at J, leaving 3 bases unmatched.

This clonotype was seen repeatedly, ten times or more. The chain is built from TRBV19 and TRBJ1-2; D perhaps matches TRBD1 (5 bases). The CDR3 runs 14 residues. Per the germline V gene, CDR1 is LNHDA and CDR2 is SQIVND (reference sequence). V was cut by 3 bases and J by 2 bases, with 10 bases left in between. DNA for the CDR3: TGTGCCAGTAGTATGTTGGGGGGAAACTATGGCTACACCTTC. Protein sequence: CASSMLGGNYGYTF.

This clonotype was seen many times. The gene calls are TRBV6-5 and TRBJ2-2; the match to TRBD2 covers 8 bases. Germline assignment: CDR1 MNHEY and CDR2 SVGAGI. This CDR3 contains 16 residues. V gave up 5 bases and J gave up 2 bases; unmatched junction bases: 7. CDR3 in amino acids: CASSRPGLVNTGELFF. The CDR3 nucleotides read TGTGCCAGCAGTAGACCGGGACTAGTCAACACCGGGGAGCTGTTTTTT.

The sample holds many counts of this clonotype. One end of the junction does not line up with germline, which may come from a read error. The V call is TRBV19, the J call TRBJ1-1; 7 positions agree with TRBD1. The CDR3 is 15 residues long. CDR1 and CDR2 (germline): LNHDA, SQIVND (reference sequence). The CDR3 sequence is CASSIAGGGNSEAFF. CDR3 DNA: TGTGCCAGTAGCATCGCAGGGGGTGGGAACTCTGAAGCTTTCTTT.

This clonotype was recorded at least ten times. This sequence joins TRBV28 and TRBJ1-5; D not certain. CDR3 length: 13 amino acids. Germline V lookup: CDR1 MDHEN, CDR2 SYDVKM. V dropped 5 bases and J dropped 6 bases, with 11 bases sitting between them. Written as DNA, the CDR3 is TGTGCCAGCAGTCCGTCGGACTTTCAGCCCCAGCATTTT. Its translation is CASSPSDFQPQHF.

This clonotype has ten or more counts. The V and J genes are TRBV2 and TRBJ2-7, with 7 positions matching TRBD2. With V trimmed by 8 bases and J by 4 bases, 8 bases remained unmatched. The V gene's germline CDR1 is SNHLY and CDR2 FYNNEI. The CDR3 length is 13 residues. The CDR3 here is CASLLAVQYEQYF. CDR3 DNA sequence: TGTGCCAGCTTGCTAGCGGTCCAATACGAGCAGTACTTC.

This clonotype was recorded many times. The J gene is TRBJ1-3, the V gene TRBV25-1; D unclear. This CDR3 comprises 13 residues. In germline, CDR1 is MGHDK, CDR2 SYGVNS. Trimming removed 4 bases from V and 0 bases from J, with 4 bases in between. Written as DNA, the CDR3 is TGTGCCAGCAGTGTAAACTCTGGAAACACCATATATTTT. Amino acid sequence: CASSVNSGNTIYF.

The V gene is TRBV6-1, the J gene TRBJ1-5; no clear D gene. The germline gives CDR1 MNHNS, CDR2 SASEGT. Trimming took 6 bases from V and 8 from J, leaving 14 bases between them. The CDR3 extends over 13 amino acids. CDR3 sequence reads: CASSRTTLEPQHF. The DNA of the CDR3 is TGTGCCAGCAGCCGGACTACTCTTGAGCCCCAGCATTTT.